This TCR beta chain was found in a study of shared clonotypes between healthy human individuals. Whole-study context: CD4 naive and CD4 memory each took three plates per donor, while CD8 naive took two and CD8 memory one.

Points on this clone: The antigen remains unidentified.

The study's findings and limits: Naive subsets typically showed greater estimated richness than memory subsets. The study found roughly 5% of naive CD4 clonotypes shared across a handful of donors.

The protocol was immunoSEQ multiplex PCR, while the TCRdb copy is restricted to in-frame clones and leaves out a portion. The sample shows 950,000 to 1,100,000 clones, 78% of them seen only once. The CDR3 extends over 18 amino acids. The junction had 11 bases not matched to a gene; V was cut back by 3 bases and J by 4 bases. In germline, CDR1 is SGHVS, CDR2 FQNEAQ. The sequence was obtained from a man between 18 and 35 years old in good health. Some clones in this sample may be carry-over from other donors' samples. The gene calls are TRBV7-8 and TRBJ2-5; 13 bases align to TRBD2. What was sequenced was memory CD4+ T cells from PBMCs. Subset: CD45RA-negative fraction. For the CDR3, the DNA is TGTGCCAGCAGCTTTGGGGGCTGGACTAGCGGGAGAAGAGAGACCCAGTACTTC. Its protein is CASSFGGWTSGRRETQYF.